This section outlines one TCR beta chain sequence together with its context. Antigen specificity is unknown. The treatment: about 20 received Ad26.COV2.S at low or high dose, single or two shots; 5 received placebo; per-sample allocation not given. Material that was analyzed had been drawn on day 63 after the first vaccine or placebo injection. In Boston, the donor was an adult between 18-55 years of age. Germline V lookup: CDR1 SGHDN, CDR2 FVKESK. V shed 1 base and J 2 bases; nucleotides not matched to a gene: 3. This CDR3 is built from 15 residues. This entry comes from a study of Ad26.COV2.S vaccination and SARS-CoV-2 variants. Study overall: Donor joined the COV1001 Ad26.COV2.S trial arm.

Assay: immunoSEQ multiplex PCR; the TCRdb copy retains only in-frame clones and omits some. The sample contains 380,000 or so clones, 83% of which appear only once. General study results and limits: Breadth, reportedly substantial, characterized the spike-specific CD8+ and CD4+ T cell responses after vaccination. Vaccine recipients showed a spike-specific TCR breadth that was higher than in placebo recipients.

The receptor was isolated from a person aged 18-60 years who received the Ad26.COV2.S COVID-19 vaccine or a placebo. The chain has TRBV14 and TRBJ2-3; TRBD2 aligns across 7 bases. The starting material was peripheral blood, obtained in a trial of Ad26.COV2.S vaccine versus placebo. CDR3 sequence (DNA): TGTGCCAGCAGCCAAGCCGGGACTATCACAGATACGCAGTATTTT. Its translation is CASSQAGTITDTQYF.